This TCR beta chain was captured in a study of CD8+CD57+ T cells in acquired aplastic anemia. Profiling that covered TCR beta VDJ and CDR3 relied on genomic DNA as its template. TCRdb itself ran the reads through MiXCR, one entry per CDR3 protein. This table holds 200,000 to 250,000 distinct CDR3 sequences, approximately 60% found once. This clonotype was counted ten times or more. The clonotype was recovered from a human donor in good health. Sequenced: sorted CD4+, CD8+, or CD8+CD57+ T cells (not recorded which) from PBMCs.

The DNA of the CDR3 is TGTGCCAGCAGTTGGAGCGGGGGGGTTGGTAATACGCAGTATTTT. Translation: CASSWSGGVGNTQYF. The chain is built from TRBV7-9 and TRBJ2-3; 10 positions match TRBD2. Trimming at V came to 6 bases and at J to 7 bases, leaving 10 bases not matched to a gene. Per the germline V gene, CDR1 is SEHNR and CDR2 is FQNEAQ (reference sequence). This CDR3 contains 15 residues.